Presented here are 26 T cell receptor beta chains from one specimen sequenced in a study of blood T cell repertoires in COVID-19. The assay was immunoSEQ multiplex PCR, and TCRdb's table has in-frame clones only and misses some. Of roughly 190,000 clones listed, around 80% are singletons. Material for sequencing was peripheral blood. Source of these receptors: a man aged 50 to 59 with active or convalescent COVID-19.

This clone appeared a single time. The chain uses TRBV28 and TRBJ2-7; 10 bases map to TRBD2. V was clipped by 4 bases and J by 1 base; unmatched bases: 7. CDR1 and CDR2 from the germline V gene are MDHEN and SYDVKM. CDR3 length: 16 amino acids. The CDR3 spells CASSSPSGRVSYEQYF. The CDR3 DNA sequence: TGTGCCAGCAGTTCGCCGAGCGGGAGGGTTTCCTACGAGCAGTACTTC. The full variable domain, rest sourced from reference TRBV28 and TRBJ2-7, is DVKVTQSSRYLVKRTGEKVFLECVQDMDHENMFWYRQDPGLGLRLIYFSYDVKMKEKGDIPEGYSVSREKKERFSLILESASTNQTSMYLCASSSPSGRVSYEQYFGPGTRLTVT.

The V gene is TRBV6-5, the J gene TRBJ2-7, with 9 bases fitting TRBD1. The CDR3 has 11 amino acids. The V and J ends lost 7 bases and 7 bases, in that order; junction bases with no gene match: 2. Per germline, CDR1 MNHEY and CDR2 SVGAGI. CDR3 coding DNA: TGTGCCAGCAACAGGGGGCTTGAGCAGTACTTC. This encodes CASNRGLEQYF.

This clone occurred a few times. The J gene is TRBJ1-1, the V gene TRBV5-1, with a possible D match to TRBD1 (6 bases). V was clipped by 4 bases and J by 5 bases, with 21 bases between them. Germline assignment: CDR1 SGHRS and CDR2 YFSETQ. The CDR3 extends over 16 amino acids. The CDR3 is CASSPAIQGRGTEAFF. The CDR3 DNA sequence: TGCGCCAGCAGCCCGGCCATACAGGGCCGGGGAACTGAAGCTTTCTTT.

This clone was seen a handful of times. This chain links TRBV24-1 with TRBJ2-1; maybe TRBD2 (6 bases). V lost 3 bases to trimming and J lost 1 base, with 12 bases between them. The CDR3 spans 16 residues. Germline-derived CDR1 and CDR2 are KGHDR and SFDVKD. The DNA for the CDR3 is TGTGCCACCAGTGATACCCCGGGACTTTCCTACAATGAGCAGTTCTTC. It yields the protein CATSDTPGLSYNEQFF.

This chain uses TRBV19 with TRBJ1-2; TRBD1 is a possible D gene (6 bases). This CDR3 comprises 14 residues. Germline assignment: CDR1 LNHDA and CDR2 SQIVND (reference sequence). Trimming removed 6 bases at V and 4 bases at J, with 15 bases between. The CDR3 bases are TGTGCCAGTAGGGTTTTTGGGGGCTCCTATGGCTACACCTTC. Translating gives CASRVFGGSYGYTF.

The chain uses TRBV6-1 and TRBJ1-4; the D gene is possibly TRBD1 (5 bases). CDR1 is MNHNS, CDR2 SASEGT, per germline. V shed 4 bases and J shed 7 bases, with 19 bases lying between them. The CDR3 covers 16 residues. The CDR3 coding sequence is TGTGCCAGCAGTGCGAACTGGGGCGTCGTCGCTGAAAAACTGTTTTTT. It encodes CASSANWGVVAEKLFF.

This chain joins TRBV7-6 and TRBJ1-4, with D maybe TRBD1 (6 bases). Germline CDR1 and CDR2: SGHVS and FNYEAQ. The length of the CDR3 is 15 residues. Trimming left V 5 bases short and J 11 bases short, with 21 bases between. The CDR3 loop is CASSPGAQPGRKLFF. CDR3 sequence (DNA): TGTGCCAGCAGCCCAGGGGCTCAACCCGGCAGGAAACTGTTTTTT.

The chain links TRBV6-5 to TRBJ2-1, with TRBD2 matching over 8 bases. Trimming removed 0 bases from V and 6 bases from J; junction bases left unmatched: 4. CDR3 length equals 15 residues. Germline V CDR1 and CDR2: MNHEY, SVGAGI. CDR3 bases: TGTGCCAGCAGTTACTCCCGGGAGGGCCGCAATGAGCAGTTCTTC. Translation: CASSYSREGRNEQFF.

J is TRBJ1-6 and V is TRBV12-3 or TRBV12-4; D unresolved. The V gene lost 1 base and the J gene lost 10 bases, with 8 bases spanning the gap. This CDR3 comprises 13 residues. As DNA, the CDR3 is TGTGCCAGCAGTTTAGGGGTCAGGTCACCCCTCCACTTT. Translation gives CASSLGVRSPLHF.

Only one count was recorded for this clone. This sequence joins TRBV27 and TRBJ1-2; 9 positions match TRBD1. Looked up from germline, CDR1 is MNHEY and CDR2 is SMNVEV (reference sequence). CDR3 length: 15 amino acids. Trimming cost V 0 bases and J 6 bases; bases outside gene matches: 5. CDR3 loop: CASSLSGTGKDGYTF. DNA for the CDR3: TGTGCCAGCAGTTTATCAGGGACAGGGAAGGATGGCTACACCTTC.

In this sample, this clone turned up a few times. DNA for the CDR3: TGTGCCAGCAGCTTAGCGGGCGGGCGATACGAGCAGTACTTC. Protein product: CASSLAGGRYEQYF. The chain employs TRBV7-2 and TRBJ2-7, with D tentatively TRBD2 (5 bases). Per germline, CDR1 SGHTA and CDR2 FQGNSA. V shed 0 bases and J shed 4 bases, with 10 bases lying between them. The CDR3 consists of 14 residues. Based on the CDR3 plus reference TRBV7-2 and TRBJ2-7, the full variable domain is GAGVSQSPSNKVTEKGKDVELRCDPISGHTALYWYRQSLGQGLEFLIYFQGNSAPDKSGLPSDRFSAERTGGSVSTLTIQRTQQEDSAVYLCASSLAGGRYEQYFGPGTRLTVT.

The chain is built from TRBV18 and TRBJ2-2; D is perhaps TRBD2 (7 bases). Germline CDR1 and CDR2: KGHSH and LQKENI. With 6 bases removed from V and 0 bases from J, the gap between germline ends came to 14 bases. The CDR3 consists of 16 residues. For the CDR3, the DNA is TGTGCCAGCTCCCCGGGGGGCGGCTCGAACACCGGGGAGCTGTTTTTT. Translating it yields CASSPGGGSNTGELFF.

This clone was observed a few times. In DNA form, the CDR3 reads TGTGCCAGCAGCTTCGGACCACAGGGGGCAGGGGTGAACACTGAAGCTTTCTTT. Protein product: CASSFGPQGAGVNTEAFF. The J gene is TRBJ1-1, the V gene TRBV6-2 or TRBV6-3, with TRBD1 identical over 9 bases. CDR1 and CDR2 from the germline V gene are MNHEY and SVGEGT. This CDR3 spans 18 amino acids. Trimming removed 6 bases from V and 0 bases from J; junction bases left unmatched: 14.

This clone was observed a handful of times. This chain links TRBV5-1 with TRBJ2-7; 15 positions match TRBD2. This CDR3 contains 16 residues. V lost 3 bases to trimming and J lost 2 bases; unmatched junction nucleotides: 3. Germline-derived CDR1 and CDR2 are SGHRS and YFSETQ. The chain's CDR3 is CASSSGTSGGPYEQYF. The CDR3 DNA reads TGCGCCAGCAGCTCGGGGACTAGCGGGGGGCCCTACGAGCAGTACTTC.

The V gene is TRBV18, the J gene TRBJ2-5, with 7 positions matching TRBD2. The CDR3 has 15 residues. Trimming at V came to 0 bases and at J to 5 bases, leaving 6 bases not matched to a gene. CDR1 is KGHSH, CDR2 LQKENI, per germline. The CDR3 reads CASSPPTGGPETQYF. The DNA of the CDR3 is TGTGCCAGCTCACCACCGACGGGGGGACCGGAGACCCAGTACTTC.

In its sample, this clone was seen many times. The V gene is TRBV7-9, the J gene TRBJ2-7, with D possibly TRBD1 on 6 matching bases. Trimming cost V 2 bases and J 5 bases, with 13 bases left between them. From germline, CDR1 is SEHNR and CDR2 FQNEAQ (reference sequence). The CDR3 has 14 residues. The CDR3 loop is CASSLTQGSHEQYF. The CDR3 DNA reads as TGTGCCAGCAGCTTAACACAGGGTTCCCACGAGCAGTACTTC. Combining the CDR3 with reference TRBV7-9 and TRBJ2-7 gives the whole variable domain DTGVSQNPRHKITKRGQNVTFRCDPISEHNRLYWYRQTLGQGPEFLTYFQNEAQLEKSRLLSDRFSAERPKGSFSTLEIQRTEQGDSAMYLCASSLTQGSHEQYFGPGTRLTVT.

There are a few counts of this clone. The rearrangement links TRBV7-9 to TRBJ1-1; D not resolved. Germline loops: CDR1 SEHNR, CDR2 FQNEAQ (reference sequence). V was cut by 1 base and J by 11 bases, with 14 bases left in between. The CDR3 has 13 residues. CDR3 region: CASSLGRGEQAFF. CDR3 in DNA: TGTGCCAGCAGCTTAGGCCGCGGGGAGCAGGCTTTCTTT.

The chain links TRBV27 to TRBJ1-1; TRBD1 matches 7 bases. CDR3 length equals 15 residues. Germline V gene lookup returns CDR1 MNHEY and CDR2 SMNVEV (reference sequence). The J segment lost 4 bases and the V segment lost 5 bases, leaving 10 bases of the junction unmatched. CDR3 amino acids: CASSAGGRGFTEAFF. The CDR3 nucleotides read TGTGCCAGCAGTGCAGGGGGTCGGGGGTTCACTGAAGCTTTCTTT.

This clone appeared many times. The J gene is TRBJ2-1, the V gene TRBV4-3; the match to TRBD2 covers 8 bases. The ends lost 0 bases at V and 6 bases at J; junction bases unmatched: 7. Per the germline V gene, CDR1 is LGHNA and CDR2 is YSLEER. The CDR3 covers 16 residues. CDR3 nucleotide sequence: TGCGCCAGCAGCCAAGACGGAGCGGGGGTTTTCAATGAGCAGTTCTTC. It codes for CASSQDGAGVFNEQFF.

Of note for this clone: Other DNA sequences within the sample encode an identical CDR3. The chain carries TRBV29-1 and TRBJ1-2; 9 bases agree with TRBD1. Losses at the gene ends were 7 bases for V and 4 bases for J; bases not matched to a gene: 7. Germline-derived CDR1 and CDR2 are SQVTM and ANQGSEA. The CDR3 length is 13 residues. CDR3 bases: TGCAGCGCCCGCCCGACAGGGGGCTATGGCTACACCTTC. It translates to CSARPTGGYGYTF.

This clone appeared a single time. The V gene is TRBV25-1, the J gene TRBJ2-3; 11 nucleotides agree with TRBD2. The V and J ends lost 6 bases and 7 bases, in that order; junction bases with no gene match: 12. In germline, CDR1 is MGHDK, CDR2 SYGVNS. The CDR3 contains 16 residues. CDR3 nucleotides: TGTGCCAGCAGCGCCGTCGGGACTAGCGGTTCGAATACGCAGTATTTT. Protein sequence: CASSAVGTSGSNTQYF.

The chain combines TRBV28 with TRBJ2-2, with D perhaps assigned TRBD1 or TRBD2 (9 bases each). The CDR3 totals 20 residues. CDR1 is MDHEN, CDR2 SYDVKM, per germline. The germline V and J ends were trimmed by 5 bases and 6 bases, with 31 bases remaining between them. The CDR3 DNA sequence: TGTGCCAGCAGTCAACCGGGACAGGGTGCGGGAGGGCCGAAATCCGGGGAGCTGTTTTTT. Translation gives CASSQPGQGAGGPKSGELFF. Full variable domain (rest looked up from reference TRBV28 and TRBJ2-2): DVKVTQSSRYLVKRTGEKVFLECVQDMDHENMFWYRQDPGLGLRLIYFSYDVKMKEKGDIPEGYSVSREKKERFSLILESASTNQTSMYLCASSQPGQGAGGPKSGELFFGEGSRLTVL.

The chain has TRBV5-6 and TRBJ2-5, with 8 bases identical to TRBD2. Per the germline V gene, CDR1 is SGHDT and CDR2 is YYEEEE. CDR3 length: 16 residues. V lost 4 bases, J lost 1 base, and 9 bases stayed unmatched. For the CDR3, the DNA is TGTGCCAGCAGCCCTACCGGGACTAGGGGCCAAGAGACCCAGTACTTC. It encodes CASSPTGTRGQETQYF.

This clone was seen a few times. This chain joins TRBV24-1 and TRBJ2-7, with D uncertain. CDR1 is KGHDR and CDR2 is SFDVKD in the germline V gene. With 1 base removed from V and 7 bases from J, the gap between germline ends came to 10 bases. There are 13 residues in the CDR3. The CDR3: CATSDLVAGEQYF. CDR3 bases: TGTGCCACCAGTGATTTAGTAGCCGGGGAGCAGTACTTC.

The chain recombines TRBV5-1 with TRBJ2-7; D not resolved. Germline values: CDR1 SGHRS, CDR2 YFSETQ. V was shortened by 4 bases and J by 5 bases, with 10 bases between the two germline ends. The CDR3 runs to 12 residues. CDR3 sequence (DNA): TGCGCCAGCAGCCCCAGCCGGGACGAGCAGTACTTC. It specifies CASSPSRDEQYF.

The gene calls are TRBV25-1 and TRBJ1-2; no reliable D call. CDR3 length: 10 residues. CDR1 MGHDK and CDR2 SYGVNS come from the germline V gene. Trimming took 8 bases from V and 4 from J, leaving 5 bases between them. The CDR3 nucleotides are TGTGCCAGCTCTTCCTATGGCTACACCTTC. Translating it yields CASSSYGYTF.